This T cell receptor beta chain is from a study of blood T cell repertoires in COVID-19 (dated by TCRdb to 2019 to 2021). About the full investigation: Collaborator samples came from the United States, Italy and Spain and covered acute and convalescent phases of COVID-19. The prospective study material was composed of cDNA or gDNA derived from T cells, B-cell-depleted T cells, or PBMCs. The dataset comprised deeply sampled blood TCRbeta repertoires from subjects exposed to, actively infected with, or recovered from COVID-19. The repertoires were released in a freely available public database intended as a resource for research on the immune response to SARS-CoV-2. Samples were obtained from the ongoing ImmuneRACE study (first 160 participants) and from some 1,300 subjects provided by 6 global collaborators. Sample metadata almost always included a de-identified subject ID, COVID-19 status, age in years and sex. Where available, HLA class I and class II types were taken from metadata supplied by the sample provider and were not determined by assay-based typing.

The immunoSEQ Assay, a bias-controlled multiplex PCR, was used to amplify TCRbeta CDR3 regions from genomic DNA. The study's processing was this. Nucleated cell counts per sample were estimated from amplification of reference gene primers within the assay. To quantify the absolute abundance of each unique TCRbeta CDR3 rearrangement, sequence reads were collapsed and filtered. For each sample, productive Simpson clonality was calculated as the square root of Simpson's diversity index across productive rearrangements. The table comes from immuneACCESS by way of TCRdb, which keeps in-frame sequences with V and J called. Part of the clones is missing from these tables; in studies checked, under half for an unresolved V gene and the rest for unknown reasons. The V and J calls and clone size are taken from that table; D and trimming were inferred from the DNA. The sample table shows around 200,000 clones, and approximately 81% are seen once. Under 20% of the sample belongs to the ten largest clones.

The junction carries 10 bases between V and J, which are trimmed by 4 bases and 1 base respectively. The germline V gene (reference sequence) gives CDR1 as GTSNPN and CDR2 as SVGIG. Taken from cysteine to phenylalanine, the CDR3 has 13 residues. The read is trimmed to its CDR3 DNA, 39 bases read in frame from base 1. A few counts support this clone. What this receptor recognizes is not known. Base-call qualities are not available, and no considerably larger clone is one nucleotide away. The research as a whole found: Clinical and demographic metadata were provided uncurated, with the amount varying by source and participant.

Participants in the prospective study were aged roughly 18 to 89 years, lived in about two dozen United States geographic areas, and enrolled through a virtual design. In the prospective study, participants were assigned to cohorts based on the clinical history participants reported in a screening survey and a study questionnaire. Recovered participants in ImmuneRACE Cohort 3 were defined by two consecutive negative NP/OP PCR tests, clearance by a healthcare professional, or resolution of symptoms. Each participant in the prospective study had whole blood, serum and a nasopharyngeal or oropharyngeal swab collected by mobile phlebotomists. Participants in the prospective study had the option to provide additional blood draws and questionnaires over a 2-month period. Prospective study blood samples were shipped either frozen or at room temperature before DNA extraction.

This receptor chain uses TRBV30 and TRBJ1-1; possibly the D gene is TRBD1, per 6 matching bases. Material: PBMCs or T cells enriched from blood (not recorded which). The source of this sequence is a middle-aged man who had recovered from COVID-19. At the DNA level, the sequence is TGTGCCTGGAAGGAACAGGGGAACACTGAAGCTTTCTTT. It is translated as CAWKEQGNTEAFF.